This T cell receptor beta chain was recovered during a study of vaccination and CD4 T cells after COVID-19. Overall study findings and caveats: SARS-CoV-2-reactive clonotype medians increased from about 20 to 38, not significantly.

The CDR3 spans 14 residues. The germline V and J ends were trimmed by 4 bases and 6 bases, with 16 bases remaining between them. CDR1 and CDR2 from the germline V gene are MNHEY and SVGEGT. Sequenced with the Oncomine TCR Beta short-read assay was DNA taken from cultured CD4+ T cells. Using its own MiXCR run on the PCR reads, TCRdb lists one record per CDR3 protein. The table lists approximately 14,000 distinct CDR3 sequences, nearly 75% of them singletons. Treatment given: 10-day PBMC culture with coronavirus spike peptide pools or control peptides (ViraFEST assay). Turning to this clonotype: Its antigen remains unidentified.

The V gene is TRBV6-2 or TRBV6-3, the J gene TRBJ2-7; D perhaps matches TRBD2 (6 bases). This receptor was taken from a human donor who had recovered from COVID-19. Sequenced input: CD4+ T cells from blood, cultured in vitro. CDR3 in amino acids: CASSLAANPREQYF. The CDR3 nucleotides read TGTGCCAGCAGTTTAGCGGCTAACCCCCGCGAGCAGTACTTC.